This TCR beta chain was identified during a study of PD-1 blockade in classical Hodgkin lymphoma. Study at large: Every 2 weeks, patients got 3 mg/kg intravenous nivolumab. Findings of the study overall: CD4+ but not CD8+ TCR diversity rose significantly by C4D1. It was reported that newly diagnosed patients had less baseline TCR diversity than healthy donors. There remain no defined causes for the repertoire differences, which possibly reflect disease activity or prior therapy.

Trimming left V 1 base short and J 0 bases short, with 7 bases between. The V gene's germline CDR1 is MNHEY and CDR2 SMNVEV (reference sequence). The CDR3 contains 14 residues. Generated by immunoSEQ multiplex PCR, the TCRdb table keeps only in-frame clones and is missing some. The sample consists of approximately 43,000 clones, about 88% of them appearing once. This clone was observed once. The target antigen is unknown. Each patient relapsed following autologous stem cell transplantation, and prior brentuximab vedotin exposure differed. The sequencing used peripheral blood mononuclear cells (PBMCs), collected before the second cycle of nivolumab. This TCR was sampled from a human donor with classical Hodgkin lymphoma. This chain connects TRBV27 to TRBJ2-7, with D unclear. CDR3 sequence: CASSLLESSYEQYF. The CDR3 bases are TGTGCCAGCAGTTTATTGGAGAGCTCCTACGAGCAGTACTTC.